Presented here are 18 T cell receptor beta chains from one specimen sequenced in a study of Tregs in tolerant kidney transplant recipients. Data came from immunoSEQ multiplex PCR; TCRdb stores just in-frame clones and leaves some out. This listing includes some 22,000 clones. Related graft donors supplied nonmyeloablative bone marrow transplants, and mixed chimerism was transient. The sample consisted of CD4+ T cells from blood (PBMCs), taken 6 months after the transplant. These receptor sequences come from a human patient who received a combined kidney and bone marrow transplant. A share of the T cells may be of graft donor origin.

The CDR3 bases that were read are TGTGCCAGCAGTGGGGCAGGGTTGGGAGCCAAAAACATT. As protein: CASSGAGLGAKNI. The whole CDR3 sequence reads CASSGAGLGAKNIQYF. The chain couples TRBV6-2 or TRBV6-3 to TRBJ2-4; maybe TRBD1 (5 bases). The read ends 3 residues shy of where the CDR3 ends; the end is completed using the germline J gene. The CDR3 totals 16 residues. Germline CDR1 reads MNHEY; CDR2 reads SVGEGT. V lost 5 bases and J lost 0, with 14 bases in between.

Points on this clone: Read data end 3 residues before the CDR3 end; the end is taken from the germline J gene. The V and J genes are TRBV20-1 and TRBJ2-5; 8 bases agree with TRBD2. V lost 8 bases and J lost 5; bases outside the gene matches: 4. From germline, CDR1 is DFQATT and CDR2 SNEGSKA (reference sequence). This CDR3 has 11 residues. CDR3 residues: CSPRGGETQYF. CDR3 bases read: TGCAGTCCCCGGGGGGGGGAGACC.

About this clone: The CDR3 end falls 3 residues outside the read, so it is completed with the germline J gene. This chain links TRBV5-1 with TRBJ1-1; possibly TRBD1 for D (5 bases). CDR3 length: 15 residues. The germline V gene encodes CDR1 SGHRS and CDR2 YFSETQ. The V end lost 0 bases, the J end lost 4 bases, and 13 bases lay between the germline ends. CDR3 bases read: TGCGCCAGCAGCTTGGAGGGCAGGGCTGGCACTGAA. Translation gives CASSLEGRAGTE. The full CDR3 protein is CASSLEGRAGTEAFF.

Details on this clone: Read data end 3 residues before the CDR3 end; the end is taken from the germline J gene. The chain links TRBV6-2 or TRBV6-3 to TRBJ1-5, with TRBD1 as a possible D gene (6 bases). V lost 6 bases and J 1 base, leaving 13 bases between the germline ends. Germline V lookup: CDR1 MNHEY, CDR2 SVGEGT. This CDR3 contains 15 residues. The DNA read from the CDR3 is TGTGCCAGCAGCCCGACAGGAGTGAGCAATCAGCCC. It translates to CASSPTGVSNQP. The complete CDR3 protein is CASSPTGVSNQPQHF.

On this clone: The read terminates 3 residues ahead of where the CDR3 ends, so the germline J gene completes it. The J gene is TRBJ1-5, the V gene TRBV7-9; possible D gene TRBD1, 6 bases. Germline V lookup: CDR1 SEHNR, CDR2 FQNEAQ (reference sequence). This CDR3 has 14 amino acids. Trimming took off 1 base at V and 5 bases at J, with 9 bases between the two ends. The part of the CDR3 DNA that was read is TGTGCCAGCAGCTTAGTGGGGGGGCATCAGCCC. This codes for CASSLVGGHQP. The CDR3 reads in full as CASSLVGGHQPQHF.

The sequenced part of the CDR3 DNA is TGCGCCAGCAGCTTGGTGGGGGCGGGATCTGAAAAA. It encodes CASSLVGAGSEK. The entire CDR3 protein is CASSLVGAGSEKLFF. The chain is built from TRBV5-1 and TRBJ1-4, with a weak D call TRBD1 (6 bases). The sequenced fragment ends 3 residues before the CDR3 boundary, so the rest is inferred from the germline J gene. V dropped 0 bases and J dropped 7 bases, with 13 bases sitting between them. CDR1 is SGHRS, CDR2 YFSETQ, per germline. The CDR3 spans 15 residues.

Remarks on this clone: The read comes to an end 3 residues before the CDR3 does, leaving the germline J gene to fill in the end. The chain is built from TRBV18 and TRBJ2-1; 11 nucleotides agree with TRBD2. The CDR3 is 14 amino acids. J gave up 9 bases and V 4 bases, and 5 bases lay outside the gene matches. Germline-derived CDR1 and CDR2 are KGHSH and LQKENI. The CDR3 here is CASSLVGLAVEQFF. CDR3 DNA, as far as it was read: TGTGCCAGCTCACTGGTGGGACTAGCGGTTGAG.

About this clone: The read ends 3 residues early relative to the CDR3; the germline J gene fills the gap. The chain has TRBV19 and TRBJ1-1, with D uncertain. Between the trimmed V and J ends, which lost 5 bases and 5 bases, there was a span of 27 bases. The CDR3 is 18 amino acids. Germline-derived CDR1 and CDR2 are LNHDA and SQIVND (reference sequence). The CDR3 reads CASSSFIVWHPTGTEAFF. The sequenced CDR3 bases are TGTGCCAGTAGTTCCTTTATTGTGTGGCATCCGACGGGGACTGAA.

Remarks on this clone: The read stops 3 residues short of the end of the CDR3; the missing end is completed from the germline J gene. The rearrangement links TRBV13 to TRBJ2-1, with 11 bases identical to TRBD2. The CDR3 has 15 amino acids. The ends lost 5 bases at V and 3 bases at J; junction bases unmatched: 3. Germline V lookup: CDR1 PRHDT, CDR2 FYEKMQ (reference sequence). The CDR3 bases that were read are TGTGCCAGCAGCAAAGGGACTAGCGGCTACAATGAG. It translates to CASSKGTSGYNE. The CDR3, in full, reads CASSKGTSGYNEQFF.

Regarding this clone: The read terminates 3 residues ahead of where the CDR3 ends, so the germline J gene completes it. The chain joins TRBV19 to TRBJ2-1; TRBD2 might be the D (7 bases). The CDR3 extends over 15 amino acids. The V gene lost 7 bases and the J gene lost 5 bases, with 18 bases spanning the gap. The V gene's germline CDR1 is LNHDA and CDR2 SQIVND (reference sequence). The CDR3 loop is CASIRGGGPNNEQFF. The covered CDR3 bases are TGTGCCAGTATTAGAGGGGGAGGGCCGAACAATGAG.

The CDR3 sequence is CSAPPSGLAGGVHEQFF. The sequenced part of the CDR3 DNA is TGCAGTGCCCCACCATCGGGACTAGCGGGGGGGGTCCATGAG. The chain recombines TRBV20-1 with TRBJ2-1; 16 positions match TRBD2. The CDR3 goes on 3 residues after the read ends, and that part is filled in from the germline J gene. In germline, CDR1 is DFQATT, CDR2 SNEGSKA (reference sequence). The ends lost 6 bases at V and 8 bases at J; junction bases unmatched: 13. The CDR3 has 17 amino acids.

A word on this clone: The missing CDR3 end, 3 residues past where the read stops, is filled in from the germline J gene. The rearrangement links TRBV5-1 to TRBJ2-5; 7 bases agree with TRBD1. The length of the CDR3 is 13 residues. Germline CDR1 and CDR2: SGHRS and YFSETQ. The junction had 1 base not matched to a gene; V was cut back by 4 bases and J by 1 base. CDR3 DNA, as far as it was read: TGCGCCAGCAGCAACAGGGGCCAAGAGACC. Amino acids: CASSNRGQET. The entire CDR3 protein is CASSNRGQETQYF.

On this clone itself: The read stops 3 residues short of the end of the CDR3; the missing end is completed from the germline J gene. The V gene is TRBV20-1, the J gene TRBJ1-2, with TRBD1 matching 7 bases. The CDR3 totals 11 residues. Trimming cost V 6 bases and J 4 bases; bases outside gene matches: 2. Germline loops: CDR1 DFQATT, CDR2 SNEGSKA (reference sequence). The CDR3 reads CSAWTGYGYTF. The sequenced CDR3 bases are TGCAGTGCCTGGACAGGCTATGGC.

With respect to this clone: The read terminates 3 residues before the CDR3 end, so the remaining end is supplied by the germline J gene. V and J are TRBV2 and TRBJ1-2, with D possibly being TRBD1 (6 bases). Trimming shortened V by 7 bases and J by 7 bases, and 19 bases separated the two germline ends. Per germline, CDR1 SNHLY and CDR2 FYNNEI. There are 14 residues in the CDR3. This CDR3 is CASNPRPGGGGYTF. The sequenced part of the CDR3 DNA is TGTGCCAGCAACCCCCGACCGGGGGGCGGTGGC.

About this clone: Read sequence stops 3 residues before the CDR3 end, and the germline J gene provides the missing end. The V and J genes are TRBV20-1 and TRBJ1-1; D may be TRBD1 (6 bases). Trimming left V 0 bases short and J 3 bases short, with 17 bases between. Germline V gives CDR1 DFQATT, CDR2 SNEGSKA (reference sequence). This CDR3 comprises 16 residues. CDR3 DNA (partial): TGCAGTGCTAGAGAGGGGGCTCCACGCATATACACTGAA. As protein: CSAREGAPRIYTE. The whole CDR3 protein reads CSAREGAPRIYTEAFF.

Concerning this clone itself: The read finishes 3 residues shy of the CDR3 end, and the germline J gene is used to complete it. This rearrangement joins TRBV7-2 to TRBJ1-2, with 8 nucleotides matching TRBD1. This CDR3 has 14 residues. Germline CDR1 reads SGHTA; CDR2 reads FQGNSA. J was trimmed by 2 bases and V by 5 bases; bases with no gene match: 4. The DNA read from the CDR3 is TGTGCCAGCAGCCCCGGACAGGGAAACTATGGC. This gives the protein CASSPGQGNYG. The whole CDR3 reads CASSPGQGNYGYTF.

Notes on this clone: The CDR3 is cut off 3 residues early in the read; its end comes from the germline J gene. J is TRBJ1-5 and V is TRBV2, with D possibly TRBD1 on 5 matching bases. CDR1 SNHLY and CDR2 FYNNEI come from the germline V gene. The CDR3 consists of 16 residues. V shed 2 bases and J shed 3 bases, with 14 bases lying between them. The CDR3 DNA, read in part, is TGTGCCAGCAGTGAAATGGCAGGGAAGTCCAATCAGCCC. The encoded protein is CASSEMAGKSNQP. The full CDR3 sequence reads CASSEMAGKSNQPQHF.

A note on this clone: The read halts 3 residues ahead of the CDR3 end, with the missing end drawn from the germline J gene. The chain joins TRBV10-2 to TRBJ2-3, with TRBD1 as a possible D gene (7 bases). Trimming left V 7 bases short and J 8 bases short, with 22 bases between. The germline CDR1 and CDR2 sequences are WSHSY and SAAADI. This CDR3 is 15 amino acids long. CDR3 residues: CASTAYRGTGATQYF. CDR3 DNA, as far as it was read: TGCGCCAGCACCGCCTACAGGGGCACGGGAGCTACG.